A single sample gave rise to the 26 T cell receptor beta chains below, sequenced in a study of STAT5B mutations in CD4+ large granular lymphocyte leukemia. Only in-frame clones appear in the TCRdb table, and some are missing; sequencing was by immunoSEQ multiplex PCR. The data show over 35,000 clones, roughly 81% seen once. The sample was CD4+ T cells from blood buffy coats. Source of these receptors: a human donor in good health.

This clone occurred once. The chain joins TRBV7-3 to TRBJ1-1; tentative D call: TRBD1 (6 bases). V dropped 5 bases and J dropped 1 base, with 14 bases sitting between them. CDR3 size: 15 residues. CDR1 and CDR2 (germline): SGHTA, FQGTGA. The CDR3 sequence is CASSPLGGANTEAFF. The DNA of the CDR3 is TGTGCCAGCAGCCCCCTCGGGGGGGCGAACACTGAAGCTTTCTTT.

This clone showed up just once. The rearrangement links TRBV27 to TRBJ2-2; D perhaps matches TRBD1 (5 bases). In germline, CDR1 is MNHEY, CDR2 SMNVEV (reference sequence). The V end lost 3 bases, the J end lost 6 bases, and 8 bases lay between the germline ends. CDR3 length: 13 residues. In DNA, the CDR3 is TGTGCCAGCAGTTTCTCGACAGCCGGGGAGCTGTTTTTT. It is translated as CASSFSTAGELFF.

The chain couples TRBV5-6 to TRBJ2-2; TRBD2 matches 11 bases. The germline gives CDR1 SGHDT, CDR2 YYEEEE. The CDR3 loop spans 15 amino acids. V dropped 4 bases and J dropped 6; count of bases not matched to a gene: 5. CDR3 protein: CASSPGLAGPGELFF. The CDR3 DNA is TGTGCCAGCAGCCCCGGACTAGCGGGCCCCGGGGAGCTGTTTTTT.

This chain links TRBV5-6 with TRBJ2-6, with D hard to call. Trimming shortened V by 6 bases and J by 0 bases, and 13 bases separated the two germline ends. The length of the CDR3 is 16 residues. Per the germline V gene, CDR1 is SGHDT and CDR2 is YYEEEE. This CDR3 reads CASTLGIFSGANVLTF. CDR3 bases: TGTGCCAGCACCCTTGGAATTTTCTCTGGGGCCAACGTCCTGACTTTC.

V and J are TRBV5-6 and TRBJ1-1; D perhaps matches TRBD1 (6 bases). CDR1 and CDR2 from the germline V gene are SGHDT and YYEEEE. V was cut by 0 bases and J by 2 bases, with 14 bases left in between. The CDR3 loop spans 16 amino acids. In nucleotides, the CDR3 is TGTGCCAGCAGCTTGGGACAGGTGGCGATAAACACTGAAGCTTTCTTT. This gives the protein CASSLGQVAINTEAFF. Drawing the rest from reference TRBV5-6 and TRBJ1-1, the complete variable domain is DAGVTQSPTHLIKTRGQQVTLRCSPKSGHDTVSWYQQALGQGPQFIFQYYEEEERQRGNFPDRFSGHQFPNYSSELNVNALLLGDSALYLCASSLGQVAINTEAFFGQGTRLTVV.

This clone came up once. The chain recombines TRBV4-1 with TRBJ2-7, with a weak D call TRBD2 (5 bases). CDR1 is MGHRA and CDR2 is YSYEKL in the germline V gene. The CDR3 runs 16 residues. With 4 bases removed from V and 6 bases from J, the gap between germline ends came to 22 bases. Here the CDR3 DNA reads TGCGCCAGCAGCCGCGGGCTAGACTTAGGTATGAGCGAGCAGTACTTC. Amino acid sequence: CASSRGLDLGMSEQYF.

The chain uses TRBV10-1 and TRBJ2-5; D uncertain. V was cut by 6 bases and J by 2 bases, with 1 base left in between. This CDR3 comprises 10 residues. Germline lookup yields CDR1 WNHNN and CDR2 SYGVQD (reference sequence). CDR3 nucleotide sequence: TGCGCCAGCAGACAAGAGACCCAGTACTTC. It codes for CASRQETQYF.

The J gene is TRBJ2-5, the V gene TRBV5-6; tentative D call: TRBD2 (6 bases). The CDR3 loop spans 11 amino acids. Germline CDR1 and CDR2: SGHDT and YYEEEE. Trimming took off 0 bases at V and 9 bases at J, with 6 bases between the two ends. CDR3 region: CASSLGEAQYF. In DNA form, the CDR3 reads TGTGCCAGCAGCTTGGGGGAGGCCCAGTACTTC.

The chain joins TRBV25-1 to TRBJ2-5; 9 positions agree with TRBD1. The J call may be faulty, since TRBJ2-7 better matches the DNA end. The CDR3 extends over 15 amino acids. The germline V gene encodes CDR1 MGHDK and CDR2 SYGVNS. The CDR3 sequence: CASSELGQGKHEQYF. The CDR3 DNA reads as TGTGCCAGCAGTGAATTAGGACAGGGGAAACACGAGCAGTACTTC.

This rearrangement joins TRBV30 to TRBJ2-2; no clear D gene. CDR1 is GTSNPN and CDR2 is SVGIG in the germline V gene (reference sequence). Deletions cut 3 bases from V and 2 bases from J, with 10 bases between. CDR3 length: 14 residues. The chain's CDR3 is CAWRAILNTGELFF. CDR3 DNA: TGTGCCTGGAGGGCCATCCTAAACACCGGGGAGCTGTTTTTT. Together with reference TRBV30 and TRBJ2-2, the CDR3 gives the full variable domain: SQTIHQWPATLVQPVGSPLSLECTVEGTSNPNLYWYRQAAGRGLQLLFYSVGIGQISSEVPQNLSASRPQDRQFILSSKKLLLSDSGFYLCAWRAILNTGELFFGEGSRLTVL.

This clone is a singleton in its sample. The chain links TRBV7-9 to TRBJ2-1, with 10 bases fitting TRBD1. J lost 3 bases, V lost 5 bases, and 4 bases had no gene match. The CDR3 is made up of 15 amino acids. Germline V lookup: CDR1 SEHNR, CDR2 FQNEAQ (reference sequence). CDR3 nucleotides: TGTGCCAGCAGCCCAAGGGACAGGGGCTACAATGAGCAGTTCTTC. This codes for CASSPRDRGYNEQFF.

The chain has TRBV28 and TRBJ1-4; TRBD1 matches at 7 bases. The CDR3 spans 15 residues. CDR1 is MDHEN and CDR2 is SYDVKM in the germline V gene. V was clipped by 7 bases and J by 3 bases; unmatched bases: 8. The CDR3 DNA reads TGTGCCAGCACCACAGGGGTCAGGGCTAATGAAAAACTGTTTTTT. Translation: CASTTGVRANEKLFF.

This clone was recorded once. The V gene is TRBV5-8, the J gene TRBJ2-4; 12 positions agree with TRBD2. The germline gives CDR1 SGHTS, CDR2 YDEGEE. The trim removed 0 bases at V and 1 base at J, leaving 5 bases unmatched. This CDR3 has 18 amino acids. CDR3 coding DNA: TGTGCCAGCAGCTTGGAACTAGCGGGAGGCGGGGCCAAAAACATTCAGTACTTC. Residues: CASSLELAGGGAKNIQYF.

This sequence joins TRBV10-3 and TRBJ2-7; 8 nucleotides align to TRBD1. V lost 2 bases to trimming and J lost 5 bases; unmatched junction nucleotides: 11. Germline assignment: CDR1 ENHRY and CDR2 SYGVKD. This CDR3 is 16 amino acids long. In DNA, the CDR3 is TGTGCCATCAGTGAGAACCTCCAGGGGGCTTCCAACGAGCAGTACTTC. Protein product: CAISENLQGASNEQYF.

The chain employs TRBV7-8 and TRBJ1-6, with D hard to call. There are 14 residues in the CDR3. V was pared by 5 bases and J by 6 bases, with 11 bases between. The germline CDR1 and CDR2 sequences are SGHVS and FQNEAQ. The CDR3 DNA sequence: TGTGCCAGCAGCGCCCGGGTCCTTAATTCACCCCTCCACTTT. Translating gives CASSARVLNSPLHF.

V is TRBV4-1 and J is TRBJ2-1; a possible D gene is TRBD1 (6 bases). V gave up 1 base and J gave up 0 bases, with 19 bases separating them. In germline, CDR1 is MGHRA, CDR2 YSYEKL. The CDR3 length is 19 residues. The CDR3 reads CASSQVNSFRGSSYNEQFF. In DNA form, the CDR3 reads TGCGCCAGCAGCCAAGTTAATTCCTTTAGGGGGTCCTCCTACAATGAGCAGTTCTTC.

This sequence joins TRBV11-3 and TRBJ1-1; 8 bases are a match to TRBD1. With 5 bases clipped from V and 0 bases from J, the junction kept 8 bases outside the gene matches. The length of the CDR3 is 16 residues. Germline loops: CDR1 SGHNT, CDR2 YENEEA. CDR3 in DNA: TGTGCCAGCAGCGCCCGGGACAGGTCAATGAACACTGAAGCTTTCTTT. Amino acids: CASSARDRSMNTEAFF.

The chain carries TRBV5-4 and TRBJ2-5, with D tentatively TRBD1 (6 bases). V dropped 3 bases and J dropped 2 bases, with 11 bases sitting between them. The length of the CDR3 is 14 residues. Germline V gene sequence: CDR1 SGHNT, CDR2 YYREEE (reference sequence). Here the CDR3 reads CASSSKTGQETQYF. Written as DNA, the CDR3 is TGTGCCAGCAGCTCGAAGACAGGACAAGAGACCCAGTACTTC.

The rearrangement links TRBV6-6 to TRBJ2-3; 7 bases map to TRBD2. V shed 5 bases, J shed 4 bases, and the junction held 9 bases outside the gene matches. Germline loops: CDR1 MNHNY, CDR2 SVGAGI (reference sequence). The CDR3 loop spans 15 amino acids. As DNA, the CDR3 is TGTGCCAGCAGTACGGGGAGGGTGGCACCAGATACGCAGTATTTT. Its protein is CASSTGRVAPDTQYF.

The rearrangement uses TRBV19 and TRBJ1-1, with D possibly matching TRBD1 (6 bases). The CDR3 has 16 residues. Germline V CDR1 and CDR2: LNHDA, SQIVND (reference sequence). Trimming shortened V by 6 bases and J by 0 bases, and 17 bases separated the two germline ends. CDR3 in amino acids: CASSPLQGTMNTEAFF. In DNA form, the CDR3 reads TGTGCCAGTAGCCCCTTACAGGGCACCATGAACACTGAAGCTTTCTTT.

V is TRBV13 and J is TRBJ2-1; a possible D gene is TRBD2 (6 bases). V was clipped by 2 bases and J by 15 bases, with 20 bases between them. CDR1 PRHDT and CDR2 FYEKMQ come from the germline V gene (reference sequence). CDR3 size: 14 residues. The CDR3 DNA reads as TGTGCCAGCAGCTTACTCTATGGGGGACTCGCCTTGTTCTTC. It translates to CASSLLYGGLALFF.

The V gene is TRBV7-3, the J gene TRBJ1-1; weak D call: TRBD1 (5 bases). Trimming cost V 8 bases and J 0 bases, with 10 bases left between them. This CDR3 is built from 13 residues. Looked up from germline, CDR1 is SGHTA and CDR2 is FQGTGA. CDR3 sequence reads: CASGASLNTEAFF. CDR3 coding DNA: TGTGCCAGCGGGGCGTCTTTGAACACTGAAGCTTTCTTT.

This chain uses TRBV2 with TRBJ2-7; 7 bases match TRBD1. The CDR3 length is 14 residues. V lost 6 bases and J lost 2; bases outside the gene matches: 7. Germline lookup yields CDR1 SNHLY and CDR2 FYNNEI. CDR3 bases: TGTGCCAGCAGGGGACAGAGGGGTACCTACGAGCAGTACTTC. This gives the protein CASRGQRGTYEQYF.

V is TRBV30 and J is TRBJ1-5; D unresolved. V shed 2 bases and J shed 4 bases, with 9 bases lying between them. Germline assignment: CDR1 GTSNPN and CDR2 SVGIG (reference sequence). There are 13 residues in the CDR3. The CDR3 DNA is TGTGCCTGGAGTCAGCAGGCAAATCAGCCCCAGCATTTT. This sequence encodes CAWSQQANQPQHF.

The V and J genes are TRBV29-1 and TRBJ1-4; tentative D call: TRBD1 (5 bases). V was clipped by 7 bases and J by 7 bases, with 16 bases between them. The CDR3 is 13 residues long. Germline V gene data show CDR1 as SQVTM and CDR2 as ANQGSEA. The CDR3 bases are TGCAGCGGTCGGGACGGATTAAGTGAAAAACTGTTTTTT. The encoded protein is CSGRDGLSEKLFF.

The chain recombines TRBV7-8 with TRBJ1-6; 8 bases align to TRBD1. This CDR3 comprises 15 residues. Losses at the gene ends were 5 bases for V and 5 bases for J; bases not matched to a gene: 5. Germline loops: CDR1 SGHVS, CDR2 FQNEAQ. CDR3 sequence reads: CASSIGQGNNSPLHF. CDR3 coding DNA: TGTGCCAGCAGCATTGGACAGGGTAATAATTCACCCCTCCACTTT.